Below, one TCR beta chain is given with its context. Its antigen is not identified. This record belongs to a study of T cell repertoires in cytomegalovirus infection. The overall study: An indication of both CMV infection and matching HLA type came from public TCR beta signatures. Study observations and caveats: HLA-C-restricted, CMV-specific TCR beta clonotypes were dominant ex vivo.

The CDR3 extends over 13 amino acids. In germline, CDR1 is MNHEY, CDR2 SVGEGT. Germline trimming cut 6 bases from V and 10 bases from J; bases unmatched to any gene: 8. TCRdb passed the reads through MiXCR, listing each CDR3 protein once. The table lists fewer than 950,000 distinct CDR3 sequences, approximately 29% of them singletons. The origin of this receptor is a human donor in good health (CMV status not recorded). Some clones in this sample may be carry-over from other donors' samples. The sequencing used cultured CD8+ T cells from PBMCs, collected from culture after CMV antigen stimulation. V and J are TRBV6-2 or TRBV6-3 and TRBJ1-2, with 10 bases lining up with TRBD1. The CDR3 reads CASRYPGQGLYTF. DNA for the CDR3: TGTGCCAGCAGATATCCGGGACAGGGGCTCTACACCTTC.